These T cell receptor beta chains were read from a single sample in a study of control samples from healthy donors and cancer patients. Assay used: immunoSEQ multiplex PCR; TCRdb lists only in-frame clones, some missing. The sample shows around 120,000 clones, roughly 95% of them seen only once. Sequences were obtained from blood. These receptors were taken from a man aged 30 to 39 in good health. CDR3s leave out the opening cysteine and the closing phenylalanine or tryptophan. Each record gives: CDR3 protein, V gene.

ASSGRVGHNEQF,TRBV25-1
ASSLAGQNNSPLH,TRBV5-5
ASSYRTGYTGELF,TRBV6-5
ASSIWGAGQPQH,TRBV19
ASSALSGVSTDTQY,TRBV27
ASSPNGVQGFHEQY,TRBV2
ASSLRLGASSGANVLT,TRBV5-6
ASSHQRGGANYGYT,TRBV5-1
ASSQLVGPTNEKLF,TRBV3-1/TRBV3-2
ASSFSGVYNEQF,TRBV5-5
ASSQVGSRGGAAEAF,TRBV4-2
ASSPWTEMNTGELF,TRBV7-2
ASSGQHGGPETQY,TRBV9
ASSLVRGQGPYEQY,TRBV7-9
ASSLVSGTAYGYT,TRBV7-2
ASSFRPNSGNTIY,TRBV7-9
ASRGTGPPNTGELF,TRBV4-1
ASSLGSGNTIY,TRBV7-2
ASRPTYGTTSNYGYT,TRBV5-1
ASSSHPFSNQPQH,TRBV2
ASSAWNSPDEQF,TRBV5-4
ASSRNRGDTEAF,TRBV4-3
ASSLGSGMAQETQY,TRBV5-6
ASSQDIRLFPGELF,TRBV3-1/TRBV3-2
SATGTYEQY,TRBV29-1
ASSPGPSSAGTQY,TRBV4-1
SASLQGAYEQY,TRBV20-1
ASSLAVQGGETQY,TRBV7-9
ASSLAIAGGSDTQY,TRBV7-2